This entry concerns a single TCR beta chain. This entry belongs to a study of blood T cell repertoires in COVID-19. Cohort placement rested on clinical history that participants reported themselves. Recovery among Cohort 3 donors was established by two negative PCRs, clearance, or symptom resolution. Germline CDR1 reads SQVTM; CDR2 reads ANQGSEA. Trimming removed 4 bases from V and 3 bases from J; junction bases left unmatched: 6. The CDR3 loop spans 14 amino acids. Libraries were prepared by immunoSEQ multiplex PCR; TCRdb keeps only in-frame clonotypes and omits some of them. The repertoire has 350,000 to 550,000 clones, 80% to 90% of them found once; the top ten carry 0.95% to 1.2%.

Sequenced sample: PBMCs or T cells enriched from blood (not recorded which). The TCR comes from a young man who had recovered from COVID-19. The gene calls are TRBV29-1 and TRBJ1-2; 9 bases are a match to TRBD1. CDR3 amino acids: CSVGRQGGYYGYTF. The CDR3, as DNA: TGCAGCGTTGGGAGACAGGGGGGTTACTATGGCTACACCTTC.